The 20 T cell receptor beta chains below come from one sample, sequenced in a study of T cell repertoires in cytomegalovirus infection (dated by TCRdb to between 2017 and 2020). The sequencer listed for this sample is Illumina HiSeq 1500. TCRdb trimmed public reads at Q25 via fastp, called clones via MiXCR and kept in-frame beta chains. For every CDR3 protein sequence, its rows merge into one entry that carries the most common genes and DNA. The sample table lists some 320,000 distinct CDR3 sequences, 9.5% of them with a count of one. The ten largest clones capture 3.5% to 4.5% of the sample. Sequencing was carried out using PBMCs. The receptors stem from a human donor in good health (CMV status not recorded). Some clones in this sample may be carry-over from other donors' samples.

This clonotype came up a few times. The genes are TRBV15 and TRBJ2-2; D remains ambiguous. The CDR3 runs 13 residues. The ends were cut back, 0 bases at V and 7 bases at J, with 6 bases in the middle. CDR1 and CDR2 from the germline V gene are LNHNV and YYDKDF (reference sequence). CDR3 region: CATSRDSDGELFF. The CDR3 DNA is TGTGCCACCAGCAGAGATTCAGACGGGGAGCTGTTTTTT.

The chain employs TRBV19 and TRBJ2-5; D remains unclear. In germline, CDR1 is LNHDA, CDR2 SQIVND (reference sequence). The CDR3 totals 12 residues. Deletions cut 3 bases from V and 3 bases from J, with 5 bases between. CDR3 sequence reads: CASSIWKETQYF. The CDR3 DNA reads as TGTGCCAGTAGTATCTGGAAAGAGACCCAGTACTTC.

This clonotype was observed many times. The chain joins TRBV7-2 to TRBJ1-3; 9 nucleotides align to TRBD1. The length of the CDR3 is 19 residues. Germline V gene sequence: CDR1 SGHTA, CDR2 FQGNSA. V lost 5 bases, J lost 4 bases, and 18 bases stayed unmatched. In nucleotides, the CDR3 is TGTGCCAGCAGCATCCTGGGGAGGTTACAGGGGGCAGAGGGAAACACCATATATTTT. Amino acid sequence: CASSILGRLQGAEGNTIYF.

Worth noting for this clonotype: The CDR3 carries no conserved terminal phenylalanine or tryptophan, so it likely arises from a read error. The DNA is left out, because the CDR3 cannot be placed on it with certainty; the CDR3 is given as TCRdb lists it. The chain recombines TRBV7-2 with TRBJ1-3. Germline V gene lookup returns CDR1 SGHTA and CDR2 FQGNSA. The CDR3 spans 14 residues, counting both ends. The CDR3 region is CASSSSNSGNAMYC.

With respect to this clonotype: This could be a read error, since a much larger clone is one nucleotide away. V and J are TRBV6-1 and TRBJ1-1; TRBD1 might be the D (6 bases). The CDR3 contains 10 residues. V was clipped by 8 bases and J by 10 bases, with 11 bases between them. The germline gives CDR1 MNHNS, CDR2 SASEGT. CDR3 protein: CASGKGGAFF. Here the CDR3 DNA reads TGTGCCAGCGGTAAGGGGGGAGCTTTCTTT.

This clonotype was detected ten times or more. V usage is TRBV7-2 and J usage is TRBJ2-3; D gene ambiguous. Germline CDR1 SGHTA, CDR2 FQGNSA. Trimming pared 0 bases from V and 3 bases from J, leaving 4 bases between. This CDR3 is 13 amino acids long. The CDR3, as DNA: TGTGCCAGCAGCTTAGCAACGACAGATACGCAGTATTTT. This encodes CASSLATTDTQYF.

This clonotype was counted at least ten times. The chain uses TRBV7-8 and TRBJ1-5, with TRBD1 matching 8 bases. This CDR3 comprises 15 residues. Germline CDR1 is SGHVS and CDR2 is FQNEAQ. The ends lost 10 bases at V and 0 bases at J; junction bases unmatched: 8. The CDR3 DNA is TGTGCCACGGACAGGGTTCCCAATAGCAATCAGCCCCAGCATTTT. Amino acid sequence: CATDRVPNSNQPQHF.

This clonotype was observed many times. The chain has TRBV15 and TRBJ2-7; 8 bases match TRBD1. Losses at the gene ends were 0 bases for V and 10 bases for J; bases not matched to a gene: 5. Germline-derived CDR1 and CDR2 are LNHNV and YYDKDF (reference sequence). The CDR3 is 13 amino acids. In DNA form, the CDR3 reads TGTGCCACCAGCAGAGATTCAGGGGGCGATCAGTACTTC. It codes for CATSRDSGGDQYF.

The chain recombines TRBV11-2 with TRBJ1-3, with D maybe TRBD1 (6 bases). The germline CDR1 and CDR2 sequences are SGHAT and FQNNGV. This CDR3 is 15 amino acids long. With 5 bases removed from V and 4 bases from J, the gap between germline ends came to 15 bases. The CDR3 is CASSGGQPGGNTIYF. CDR3 nucleotide sequence: TGTGCCAGCAGCGGAGGACAGCCGGGGGGAAACACCATATATTTT.

The gene calls are TRBV12-3 or TRBV12-4 and TRBJ1-3; tentatively, D is TRBD1 (5 bases). The CDR3 runs 14 residues. Trimming pared 1 base from V and 5 bases from J, leaving 9 bases between. CDR3 in DNA: TGTGCCAGCAGTTTAGGACAGTTCCGAAACACCATATATTTT. It yields the protein CASSLGQFRNTIYF.

This clonotype showed up many times. The chain couples TRBV7-2 to TRBJ1-2; D might be TRBD1 (5 bases). With 4 bases removed from V and 4 bases from J, the gap between germline ends came to 10 bases. The CDR3 length is 13 residues. Germline CDR1 is SGHTA and CDR2 is FQGNSA. This CDR3 reads CASSSGFGYGYTF. The CDR3, as DNA: TGTGCCAGCAGCTCAGGGTTCGGCTATGGCTACACCTTC. The entire variable domain, with the rest obtained from reference TRBV7-2 and TRBJ1-2, is as follows: GAGVSQSPSNKVTEKGKDVELRCDPISGHTALYWYRQSLGQGLEFLIYFQGNSAPDKSGLPSDRFSAERTGGSVSTLTIQRTQQEDSAVYLCASSSGFGYGYTFGSGTRLTVV.

This clonotype has more than one count but fewer than ten. The chain employs TRBV6-2 or TRBV6-3 and TRBJ2-7; D call uncertain. The CDR3 totals 11 residues. Germline CDR1 and CDR2: MNHEY and SVGEGT. Trimming removed 7 bases from V and 4 bases from J, with 8 bases in between. CDR3: CASTDLYEQYF. DNA for the CDR3: TGTGCCAGCACCGATCTGTACGAGCAGTACTTC.

This clonotype was picked up a small number of times. The gene calls are TRBV29-1 and TRBJ1-1, with 7 bases aligning to TRBD1. With 2 bases clipped from V and 1 base from J, the junction kept 7 bases outside the gene matches. The CDR3 totals 15 residues. Germline lookup yields CDR1 SQVTM and CDR2 ANQGSEA. CDR3 sequence reads: CSVEWQGVTNTEAFF. The CDR3 coding sequence is TGCAGCGTTGAATGGCAGGGGGTTACGAACACTGAAGCTTTCTTT.

This clonotype has ten or more counts. The J gene is TRBJ2-5, the V gene TRBV10-3; D is unresolved. Trimming cost V 3 bases and J 7 bases, with 15 bases left between them. This CDR3 spans 14 amino acids. Germline V gene data show CDR1 as ENHRY and CDR2 as SYGVKD. The chain's CDR3 is CAISEIQTAGTQYF. In DNA, the CDR3 is TGTGCCATCAGTGAAATTCAGACTGCCGGGACCCAGTACTTC.

This clonotype was seen ten or more times. The V call is TRBV29-1, the J call TRBJ2-3, with D tentatively TRBD2 (6 bases). CDR3 length: 15 amino acids. Trimming shortened V by 3 bases and J by 5 bases, and 18 bases separated the two germline ends. Germline CDR1 SQVTM, CDR2 ANQGSEA. The CDR3 bases are TGCAGCGTTGACCCAATAGCGGACTCAAGAGATACGCAGTATTTT. Translating it yields CSVDPIADSRDTQYF.

This clonotype was counted at least ten times. The J gene is TRBJ1-2, the V gene TRBV7-2, with a possible D match to TRBD1 (5 bases). Germline V gene sequence: CDR1 SGHTA, CDR2 FQGNSA. V shed 3 bases and J shed 0 bases, with 11 bases lying between them. The CDR3 totals 15 residues. The CDR3 coding sequence is TGTGCCAGCAGCTTGGCGGGGGTTCCTAACTATGGCTACACCTTC. This gives the protein CASSLAGVPNYGYTF.

Ten or more counts support this clonotype. The V call is TRBV7-2, the J call TRBJ2-7; TRBD2 matches at 7 bases. The germline V gene has CDR1 SGHTA and CDR2 FQGNSA. V lost 0 bases and J lost 5; bases outside the gene matches: 19. The CDR3 has 19 residues. The CDR3 nucleotides are TGTGCCAGCAGCTTAGCGCGGGGGAGACGAGGGGTAGAGGAGGACGAGCAGTACTTC. This gives the protein CASSLARGRRGVEEDEQYF.

This clonotype showed up just a few times. The chain has TRBV5-4 and TRBJ1-1; unclear D gene. CDR3 length: 11 amino acids. CDR1 is SGHNT, CDR2 YYREEE, per germline (reference sequence). V was pared by 1 base and J by 6 bases, with 4 bases between. CDR3 coding DNA: TGTGCCAGCAGCTTGAATGCTGAAGCTTTCTTT. This codes for CASSLNAEAFF.

This clonotype was counted many times. The chain uses TRBV19 and TRBJ1-5; tentative D call: TRBD1 (5 bases). The CDR3 totals 14 residues. Per the germline V gene, CDR1 is LNHDA and CDR2 is SQIVND (reference sequence). V lost 7 bases and J lost 11, with 21 bases in between. CDR3 protein: CASTPDRGAPAQHF. The CDR3 coding sequence is TGTGCCAGTACCCCTGACAGAGGGGCCCCTGCCCAGCATTTT.

This CDR3 reads CASRITHSGANVLTF. CDR3 nucleotide sequence: TGTGCCAGCAGGATCACCCACTCTGGGGCCAACGTCCTGACTTTC. The chain has TRBV27 and TRBJ2-6; D uncertain. The V gene's germline CDR1 is MNHEY and CDR2 SMNVEV (reference sequence). The V and J ends lost 6 bases and 0 bases respectively, with 9 bases between them. CDR3 length: 15 residues.